This T cell receptor (beta chain) came from a study of shared clonotypes between healthy human individuals. Study-level background: Ranging from 18 to 49 in age, donors were two women and three men.

J was trimmed by 2 bases and V by 0 bases; bases with no gene match: 1. Per germline, CDR1 MNHEY and CDR2 SMNVEV (reference sequence). The CDR3 is 15 residues long. This clone appeared once. Its antigen remains unknown. Other DNA sequences in this sample translate to the same CDR3. Measured with immunoSEQ multiplex PCR; TCRdb has only the in-frame clones, and not every one. The repertoire includes about 2,100,000 clones, 85% to 95% of them detected once, and 1.7% sits in the top ten. Positive CCR7 selection of CD45RO-negative cells yielded the naive CD8 cells, and terminally differentiated effector memory CD45RA+ cells were excluded. Notes on the study in general: The rarefaction results pointed to incomplete sorted-subset sequencing despite large depth. There were few donors, and this limited the genetic and exposure-history diversity represented.

The gene calls are TRBV27 and TRBJ2-1; 7 bases are shared with TRBD1. What was sequenced was naive CD8+ T cells from PBMCs. The TCR was taken from a man between 18 and 35 years old in good health. Some clones in this sample may be carry-over from other donors' samples. As DNA, the CDR3 is TGTGCCAGCAGTTTATCAGGGGGCCCCTACAATGAGCAGTTCTTC. Protein sequence: CASSLSGGPYNEQFF.